This is a list of T cell receptor beta chains from one sample in a study of T-cell memory formation after mild COVID-19. TCRdb fed the 5' RACE reads into MiXCR, producing one record per CDR3 protein. Of about 350,000 distinct CDR3 sequences in the sample, about 20% were seen once. Sequencing used PBMCs or a T cell subset sorted from them (not recorded which). All receptors derive from a man younger than 35 who had mild COVID-19 (a few samples of this study predate the infection). Cell type and time point are not known. Both conserved end residues are part of each CDR3. The D gene is left open where the match is weak. Clone size is stated in some rows and not others, as once, few, many or a class when expanded.

D,J,V,size,CDR3,DNA
NA,TRBJ2-5,TRBV7-2,NA,CASSLVEGRETQYF,TGTGCCAGCAGCTTAGTAGAGGGAAGAGAGACCCAGTACTTC
NA,TRBJ1-1,TRBV24-1,NA,CATSGRRGVDTEAFF,TGTGCCACCAGTGGCCGCAGGGGAGTAGACACTGAAGCTTTCTTT
NA,TRBJ2-2,TRBV12-3/TRBV12-4,NA,CASSFLLLSRGELFF,TGTGCCAGCAGTTTCCTATTACTCTCACGAGGGGAGCTGTTTTTT
NA,TRBJ2-7,TRBV5-4,NA,CASSKGLHYEQYF,TGTGCCAGCAGCAAGGGACTTCACTACGAGCAGTACTTC
NA,TRBJ2-7,TRBV5-1,many,CASRGTGRYEQYF,TGCGCCAGCAGGGGAACAGGGCGCTACGAGCAGTACTTC
NA,TRBJ1-1,TRBV5-1,NA,CASSGLRGSNTEAFF,TGCGCCAGCAGCGGGTTAAGGGGGTCTAACACTGAAGCTTTCTTT
NA,TRBJ2-2,TRBV7-6,few,CASSLASVGELFF,TGTGCCAGCAGCTTAGCATCCGTCGGGGAGCTGTTTTTT
TRBD1,TRBJ1-5,TRBV28,NA,CASSLETGGIQPQHF,TGTGCCAGCAGTCTGGAGACAGGGGGCATTCAGCCCCAGCATTTT
NA,TRBJ1-1,TRBV6-1,NA,CASRPQGLNTEAFF,TGTGCCAGCAGGCCCCAGGGGTTAAACACTGAAGCTTTCTTT
TRBD2,TRBJ2-4,TRBV7-2,many,CASSLGITGGNIQYF,TGTGCCAGCAGCTTGGGGATTACGGGGGGAAACATTCAGTACTTC
NA,TRBJ1-5,TRBV15,NA,CATSRAWSNQPQHF,TGTGCCACCAGCAGAGCTTGGAGCAATCAGCCCCAGCATTTT